The 22 T cell receptor beta chains listed next were all sequenced from one sample in a study of regulatory T cells in long-lasting Graves disease. The time point here: newly diagnosed GD, antithyroid drugs for less than 3 months. Scientists built the TCR library using RNA that was extracted from PBMCs. Construction of TCR beta libraries relied on iRepertoire HTBI primers and on Arm-PCR targeting CDR3 regions. One entry per CDR3 protein, called by TCRdb with MiXCR from the multiplex PCR reads. The sample has roughly 250,000 distinct CDR3 sequences; approximately 20% are singletons. This same sample was also part of a study on T cells in Graves' hyperthyroidism and ophthalmopathy.

The sequencing here drew on peripheral blood mononuclear cells (PBMCs), taken at new diagnosis, from a patient treated with antithyroid drugs. Receptors originate from a woman in her twenties or thirties with Graves disease.

The chain employs TRBV19 and TRBJ1-5; D might be TRBD1 (6 bases). The CDR3 is 13 residues long. The V and J ends lost 8 bases and 6 bases respectively, with 14 bases between them. Germline V CDR1 and CDR2: LNHDA, SQIVND (reference sequence). The CDR3 sequence is CASGGQSPQPQHF. CDR3 nucleotide sequence: TGTGCCAGTGGAGGACAGAGCCCTCAGCCCCAGCATTTT.

This clonotype was detected ten times or more. The rearrangement joins TRBV28 to TRBJ1-1; tentative D call: TRBD1 (5 bases). Trimming took off 5 bases at V and 6 bases at J, with 19 bases between the two ends. This CDR3 comprises 15 residues. CDR1 MDHEN and CDR2 SYDVKM come from the germline V gene. CDR3 amino acids: CASSPPIGTGSEAFF. The CDR3 DNA reads TGTGCCAGCAGTCCCCCGATAGGGACGGGGTCTGAAGCTTTCTTT.

In its sample, this clonotype was seen many times. A junction end diverges from the germline sequence, so it may reflect a read error. CDR3 sequence reads: CASSLFRGGGNQPQHF. In nucleotides, the CDR3 is TGTGCCAGCAGCTTGTTTCGAGGGGGCGGCAATCAGCCCCAGCATTTT. The rearrangement uses TRBV5-1 and TRBJ1-5; 7 bases align to TRBD1. Per germline, CDR1 SGHRS and CDR2 YFSETQ. There are 16 residues in the CDR3.

This sequence joins TRBV29-1 and TRBJ2-7; 9 nucleotides align to TRBD2. The CDR3 is 13 amino acids. V lost 3 bases and J lost 0; bases outside the gene matches: 0. The germline CDR1 and CDR2 sequences are SQVTM and ANQGSEA. CDR3 sequence: CSVEREGSYEQYF. CDR3 bases: TGCAGCGTTGAGCGGGAGGGCTCCTACGAGCAGTACTTC.

This clonotype was detected many times. This chain connects TRBV6-5 to TRBJ2-3; D may be TRBD1 (6 bases). The germline V and J ends were trimmed by 1 base and 4 bases, with 9 bases remaining between them. Germline values: CDR1 MNHEY, CDR2 SVGAGI. The CDR3 is 14 amino acids. Here the CDR3 reads CASSYLGAADTQYF. The CDR3 DNA reads as TGTGCCAGCAGTTACTTGGGGGCGGCAGATACGCAGTATTTT.

This clonotype was seen at least ten times. The V gene is TRBV20-1, the J gene TRBJ1-3; D remains unclear. Trimming removed 5 bases at V and 3 bases at J, with 11 bases between. CDR3 length equals 13 residues. CDR1 is DFQATT and CDR2 is SNEGSKA in the germline V gene (reference sequence). The CDR3 region has the DNA TGCAGTGCTCTCCGGGGATTTGGAAACACCATATATTTT. Amino acid sequence: CSALRGFGNTIYF.

This clonotype appeared many times. The rearrangement links TRBV20-1 to TRBJ2-7; tentatively, D is TRBD1 (6 bases). The CDR3 totals 11 residues. The V end was cut by 6 bases, the J end by 4 bases, with 10 bases between. Germline CDR1 is DFQATT and CDR2 is SNEGSKA (reference sequence). CDR3 region: CSAGTGYEQYF. The CDR3 DNA reads TGCAGTGCCGGAACAGGGTACGAGCAGTACTTC.

This clonotype has a count of ten or more. V and J are TRBV18 and TRBJ2-7; unclear D gene. V dropped 2 bases and J dropped 3 bases, with 14 bases sitting between them. CDR1 KGHSH and CDR2 LQKENI come from the germline V gene. This CDR3 spans 15 amino acids. The CDR3 DNA reads as TGTGCCAGCTCACCATACCTTGGCGGCTACTACGAGCAGTACTTC. Translating it yields CASSPYLGGYYEQYF.

At least ten counts were recorded for this clonotype. In nucleotides, the CDR3 is TGTGCCAGCAGCTCGCCGACAGGAGTTAACTATGGCTACACCTTC. This encodes CASSSPTGVNYGYTF. The V gene is TRBV7-9, the J gene TRBJ1-2; TRBD1 might be the D (6 bases). In germline, CDR1 is SEHNR, CDR2 FQNEAQ (reference sequence). This CDR3 region has 15 residues. Trimming shortened V by 4 bases and J by 1 base, and 13 bases separated the two germline ends.

The sample holds many counts of this clonotype. The chain couples TRBV4-1 to TRBJ2-7; D might be TRBD1 or TRBD2, each matching 5 bases. The germline CDR1 and CDR2 sequences are MGHRA and YSYEKL. V was clipped by 2 bases and J by 2 bases, with 10 bases between them. The CDR3 is 14 residues long. CDR3 residues: CASSQRDRAYEQYF. CDR3 nucleotide sequence: TGCGCCAGCAGCCAAAGGGACCGAGCCTACGAGCAGTACTTC.

V gene TRBV4-1 combines with J gene TRBJ1-4, with a possible D match to TRBD1 (6 bases). CDR3 length equals 18 residues. Germline V gene sequence: CDR1 MGHRA, CDR2 YSYEKL. Trimming left V 1 base short and J 4 bases short, with 19 bases between. The CDR3: CASSQGDRGHQINEKLFF. The CDR3 coding sequence is TGCGCCAGCAGCCAAGGAGACCGGGGACACCAGATTAATGAAAAACTGTTTTTT.

The chain combines TRBV28 with TRBJ2-1; 9 positions agree with TRBD1. In germline, CDR1 is MDHEN, CDR2 SYDVKM. V shed 5 bases, J shed 9 bases, and the junction held 8 bases outside the gene matches. This CDR3 has 14 amino acids. The CDR3 protein is CASSLRTGEGEQFF. CDR3 DNA sequence: TGTGCCAGCAGTCTCAGGACAGGGGAGGGTGAGCAGTTCTTC. Combining the CDR3 with reference TRBV28 and TRBJ2-1 gives the whole variable domain DVKVTQSSRYLVKRTGEKVFLECVQDMDHENMFWYRQDPGLGLRLIYFSYDVKMKEKGDIPEGYSVSREKKERFSLILESASTNQTSMYLCASSLRTGEGEQFFGPGTRLTVL.

This clonotype was detected ten times or more. The rearrangement links TRBV19 to TRBJ1-1; D remains unclear. CDR1 is LNHDA and CDR2 is SQIVND in the germline V gene (reference sequence). V was pared by 9 bases and J by 5 bases, with 13 bases between. This CDR3 comprises 12 residues. CDR3 region: CASAVGRTEAFF. CDR3 nucleotide sequence: TGTGCCAGCGCGGTGGGTAGGACTGAAGCTTTCTTT. Full variable domain (remainder filled in from reference TRBV19 and TRBJ1-1): DGGITQSPKYLFRKEGQNVTLSCEQNLNHDAMYWYRQDPGQGLRLIYYSQIVNDFQKGDIAEGYSVSREKKESFPLTVTSAQKNPTAFYLCASAVGRTEAFFGQGTRLTVV.

This clonotype was observed at least ten times. This chain links TRBV12-3 or TRBV12-4 with TRBJ1-2, with D possibly being TRBD1 (5 bases). V was trimmed by 8 bases and J by 7 bases, leaving 23 bases between them. This CDR3 contains 15 residues. This CDR3 reads CASGVGGSLGGGYTF. The CDR3 DNA reads as TGTGCCAGCGGGGTCGGAGGGTCTCTTGGGGGTGGCTACACCTTC.

This clonotype was seen at least ten times. The chain carries TRBV20-1 and TRBJ2-1; the match to TRBD2 covers 10 bases. The CDR3 has 17 residues. Germline CDR1 and CDR2: DFQATT and SNEGSKA (reference sequence). Trimming at V came to 7 bases and at J to 0 bases, leaving 12 bases not matched to a gene. The CDR3 DNA follows: TGCAGTGTCAAAACAGCGGGGGGGTCGAGCTCCTACAATGAGCAGTTCTTC. Translating it yields CSVKTAGGSSSYNEQFF.

Ten or more counts support this clonotype. The V and J genes are TRBV5-1 and TRBJ2-3, with D possibly TRBD1 on 6 matching bases. Germline V gene lookup returns CDR1 SGHRS and CDR2 YFSETQ. V was shortened by 7 bases and J by 0 bases, with 12 bases between the two germline ends. The CDR3 consists of 14 residues. The CDR3 spells CASVRDTSTDTQYF. CDR3 coding DNA: TGCGCCAGCGTCCGGGACACGAGCACAGATACGCAGTATTTT.

This clonotype was counted ten times or more. The V gene is TRBV2, the J gene TRBJ2-1; D not resolved. CDR3 length: 11 amino acids. The ends were cut back, 6 bases at V and 9 bases at J, with 9 bases in the middle. Germline V gene lookup returns CDR1 SNHLY and CDR2 FYNNEI. CDR3 DNA: TGTGCCAGCAGCCCTAAACTTGAGCAGTTCTTC. The encoded protein is CASSPKLEQFF.

This clonotype was seen more than once but under ten times. The germline gene is not matched at one end of the junction; a read error may be the cause. The rearrangement links TRBV7-7 to TRBJ1-1, with TRBD1 matching 10 bases. Germline V lookup: CDR1 SSHAT, CDR2 FNYEAQ (reference sequence). The CDR3 has 13 residues. CDR3 loop: CASSPGTGVPAFF. The CDR3 region has the DNA TGTGCTAGCAGCCCCGGGACAGGGGTTCCGGCTTTCTTT.

This clonotype was seen ten or more times. The rearrangement links TRBV6-1 to TRBJ2-3, with D maybe TRBD2 (5 bases). Germline loops: CDR1 MNHNS, CDR2 SASEGT. The CDR3 spans 13 residues. Deletions cut 4 bases from V and 2 bases from J, with 7 bases between. The CDR3 spells CASSADFTDTQYF. The DNA of the CDR3 is TGTGCCAGCAGTGCGGACTTCACAGATACGCAGTATTTT.

This clonotype was seen a few times. This chain connects TRBV27 to TRBJ1-5; no firm D call. V was cut by 3 bases and J by 7 bases, with 13 bases left in between. CDR3 length: 14 amino acids. Germline CDR1 MNHEY, CDR2 SMNVEV (reference sequence). The chain's CDR3 is CASSFGRVGQPQHF. The CDR3 DNA reads as TGTGCCAGCAGTTTTGGTAGGGTCGGGCAGCCCCAGCATTTT.

This clonotype was detected a few times. This sequence may be a read error, since a much larger clone differs from it by one base. Because the CDR3 is missing its conserved closing phenylalanine or tryptophan, this is likely a read error. The V and J genes are TRBV4-1 and TRBJ1-1; tentatively, D is TRBD1 (6 bases). Germline V gives CDR1 MGHRA, CDR2 YSYEKL. The V end was cut by 4 bases, the J end by 2 bases, with 11 bases between. The CDR3 extends over 14 amino acids. This chain's CDR3 is CASSPGTPNTEAFS. The DNA for the CDR3 is TGCGCCAGCAGCCCCGGGACACCTAACACTGAAGCTTTCTCT.

This clonotype was recorded many times. This chain connects TRBV9 to TRBJ1-1, with 8 nucleotides matching TRBD1. The CDR3 extends over 17 amino acids. V trimming: 4 bases; J trimming: 3 bases; junction bases outside the gene matches: 14. Germline-derived CDR1 and CDR2 are SGDLS and YYNGEE. CDR3 residues: CASSHSPRGRGDTEAFF. CDR3 sequence (DNA): TGTGCCAGCAGCCACTCCCCCAGGGGGCGCGGGGACACTGAAGCTTTCTTT.